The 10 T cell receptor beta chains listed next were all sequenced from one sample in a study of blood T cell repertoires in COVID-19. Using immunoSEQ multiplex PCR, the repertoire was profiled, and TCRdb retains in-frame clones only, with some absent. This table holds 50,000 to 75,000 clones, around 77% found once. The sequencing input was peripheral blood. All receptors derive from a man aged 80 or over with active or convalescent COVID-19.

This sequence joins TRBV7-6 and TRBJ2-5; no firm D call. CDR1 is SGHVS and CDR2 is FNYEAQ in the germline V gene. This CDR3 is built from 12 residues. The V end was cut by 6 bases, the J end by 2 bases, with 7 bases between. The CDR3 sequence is CASSAQQETQYF. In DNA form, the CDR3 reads TGTGCCAGCAGTGCACAGCAAGAGACCCAGTACTTC.

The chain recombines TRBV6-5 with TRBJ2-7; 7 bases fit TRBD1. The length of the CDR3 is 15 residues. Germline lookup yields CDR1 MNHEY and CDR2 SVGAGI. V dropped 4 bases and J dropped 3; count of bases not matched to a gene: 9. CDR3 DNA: TGTGCCAGCAGTTTTTATCTGACAGGGTTCTACGAGCAGTACTTC. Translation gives CASSFYLTGFYEQYF.

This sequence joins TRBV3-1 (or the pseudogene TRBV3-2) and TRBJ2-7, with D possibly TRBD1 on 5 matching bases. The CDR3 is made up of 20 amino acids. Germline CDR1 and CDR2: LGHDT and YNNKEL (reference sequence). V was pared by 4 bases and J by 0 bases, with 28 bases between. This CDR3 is CASSPGSTWGRQRISYEQYF. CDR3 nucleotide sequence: TGTGCCAGCAGCCCAGGATCCACTTGGGGAAGACAGCGTATCTCCTACGAGCAGTACTTC.

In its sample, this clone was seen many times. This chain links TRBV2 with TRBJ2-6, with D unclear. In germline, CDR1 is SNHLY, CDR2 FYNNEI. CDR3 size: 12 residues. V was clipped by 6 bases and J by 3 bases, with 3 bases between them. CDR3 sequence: CASSFGANVLTF. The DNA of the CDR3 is TGTGCCAGCAGCTTTGGGGCCAACGTCCTGACTTTC.

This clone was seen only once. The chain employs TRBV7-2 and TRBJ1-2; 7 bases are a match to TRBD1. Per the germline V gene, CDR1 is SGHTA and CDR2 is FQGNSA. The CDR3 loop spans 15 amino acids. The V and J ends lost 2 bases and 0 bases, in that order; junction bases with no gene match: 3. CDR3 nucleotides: TGTGCCAGCAGCTTAAGAGGGGGCCCTAACTATGGCTACACCTTC. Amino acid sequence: CASSLRGGPNYGYTF.

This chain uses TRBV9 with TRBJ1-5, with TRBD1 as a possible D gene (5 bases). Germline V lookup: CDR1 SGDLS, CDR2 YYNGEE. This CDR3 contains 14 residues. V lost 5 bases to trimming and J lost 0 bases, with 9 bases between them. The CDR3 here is CASSTGYSNQPQHF. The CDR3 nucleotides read TGTGCCAGCAGTACAGGATATAGCAATCAGCCCCAGCATTTT.

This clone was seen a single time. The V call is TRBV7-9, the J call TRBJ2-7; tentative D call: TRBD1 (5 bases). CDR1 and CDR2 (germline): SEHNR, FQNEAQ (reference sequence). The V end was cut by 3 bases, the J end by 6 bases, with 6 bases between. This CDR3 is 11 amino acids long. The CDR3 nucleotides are TGTGCCAGCAGCTTTAGGGGCGAGCAGTACTTC. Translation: CASSFRGEQYF.

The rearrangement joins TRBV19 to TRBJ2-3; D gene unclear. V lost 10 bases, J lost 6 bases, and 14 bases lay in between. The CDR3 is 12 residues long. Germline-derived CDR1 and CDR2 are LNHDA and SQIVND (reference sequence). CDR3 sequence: CATAPSRDTQYF. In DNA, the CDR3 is TGTGCCACCGCCCCGTCCCGGGATACGCAGTATTTT.

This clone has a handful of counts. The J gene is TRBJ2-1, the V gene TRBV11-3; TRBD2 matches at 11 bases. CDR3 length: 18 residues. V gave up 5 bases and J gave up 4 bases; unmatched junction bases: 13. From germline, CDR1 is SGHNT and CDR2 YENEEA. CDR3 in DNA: TGTGCCAGCAGCCTGGGACTAGCGGACCAAGAAGGTTACAATGAGCAGTTCTTC. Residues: CASSLGLADQEGYNEQFF. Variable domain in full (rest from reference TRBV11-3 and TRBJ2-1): EAGVVQSPRYKIIEKKQPVAFWCNPISGHNTLYWYLQNLGQGPELLIRYENEEAVDDSQLPKDRFSAERLKGVDSTLKIQPAELGDSAVYLCASSLGLADQEGYNEQFFGPGTRLTVL.

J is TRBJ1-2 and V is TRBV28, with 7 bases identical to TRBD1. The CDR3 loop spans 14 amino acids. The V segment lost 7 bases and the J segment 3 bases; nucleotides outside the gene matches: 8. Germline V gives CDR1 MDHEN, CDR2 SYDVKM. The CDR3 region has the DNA TGTGCCAGCATTCGAGTAGGACAGGACTATGGCTACACCTTC. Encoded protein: CASIRVGQDYGYTF.